One and the same sample provided the 12 T cell receptor beta chains below, sequenced in a study of early T cells in non-severe SARS-CoV-2 infection. TCRdb re-called the 5' RACE reads with MiXCR, one entry per CDR3 protein. The data show about 61,000 distinct CDR3 sequences, around 13% seen once. Sequenced material: whole blood, taken at baseline. Receptors originate from an adult who was a healthcare worker with PCR-confirmed SARS-CoV-2 infection or an uninfected control (not recorded which). The donor label of this sample is uncertain.

The chain is built from TRBV7-6 and TRBJ1-1, with 8 bases matching TRBD1. CDR1 is SGHVS, CDR2 FNYEAQ, per germline. The CDR3 spans 14 residues. Trimming cost V 5 bases and J 4 bases; bases outside gene matches: 6. The CDR3 here is CASSRQGSGTEAFF. The CDR3 DNA is TGTGCCAGCAGCAGACAGGGGTCAGGCACTGAAGCTTTCTTT.

In its sample, this clonotype was seen many times. This sequence joins TRBV2 and TRBJ2-6, with D possibly being TRBD2 (5 bases). V was trimmed by 4 bases and J by 6 bases, leaving 13 bases between them. The CDR3 extends over 15 amino acids. CDR1 is SNHLY and CDR2 is FYNNEI in the germline V gene. CDR3 sequence: CASSVEVSMANVLTF. The DNA of the CDR3 is TGTGCCAGCAGTGTGGAGGTTAGCATGGCCAACGTCCTGACTTTC.

There are a few counts of this clonotype. The chain uses TRBV7-2 and TRBJ2-5, with a possible D match to TRBD2 (5 bases). Trimming took 4 bases from V and 4 from J, leaving 19 bases between them. The CDR3 spans 16 residues. Germline assignment: CDR1 SGHTA and CDR2 FQGNSA. CDR3 amino acids: CASSSRPGSTRETQYF. CDR3 coding DNA: TGTGCCAGCAGCTCTCGTCCGGGATCCACTCGAGAGACCCAGTACTTC.

This clonotype has a count of ten or more. The V gene is TRBV4-1, the J gene TRBJ2-2; D may be TRBD2 (5 bases). This CDR3 contains 15 residues. Trimming pared 1 base from V and 5 bases from J, leaving 11 bases between. CDR1 and CDR2 from the germline V gene are MGHRA and YSYEKL. The DNA for the CDR3 is TGCGCCAGCAGCCAAGCGGTGACGGGGACCGGGGAGCTGTTTTTT. It specifies CASSQAVTGTGELFF.

This clonotype has only a few counts. The V and J genes are TRBV29-1 and TRBJ1-1; unclear D gene. This CDR3 region has 12 residues. Trimming shortened V by 3 bases and J by 6 bases, and 11 bases separated the two germline ends. The germline gives CDR1 SQVTM, CDR2 ANQGSEA. Written as DNA, the CDR3 is TGCAGCGTTGAGGGCAGTGGCCCTGAAGCTTTCTTT. Encoded protein: CSVEGSGPEAFF.

The rearrangement joins TRBV11-2 to TRBJ1-1, with unresolved D. Trimming removed 5 bases at V and 0 bases at J, with 10 bases between. The CDR3 length is 14 residues. Germline values: CDR1 SGHAT, CDR2 FQNNGV. CDR3 sequence reads: CASSAGGLNTEAFF. DNA for the CDR3: TGTGCCAGCAGCGCCGGAGGGCTGAACACTGAAGCTTTCTTT.

This clonotype was recorded a few times. The chain employs TRBV10-3 and TRBJ2-3; D might be TRBD2 (6 bases). V dropped 4 bases and J dropped 1 base, with 15 bases sitting between them. Germline values: CDR1 ENHRY, CDR2 SYGVKD. The length of the CDR3 is 16 residues. CDR3 protein: CAISAFAGYGTDTQYF. The CDR3 DNA sequence: TGTGCCATCAGTGCGTTTGCGGGGTACGGCACAGATACGCAGTATTTT.

This clonotype was seen only a few times. The chain is built from TRBV5-1 and TRBJ2-3; D may match TRBD1 or TRBD2 (5 bases each). This CDR3 is built from 14 residues. With 3 bases removed from V and 4 bases from J, the gap between germline ends came to 12 bases. Per germline, CDR1 SGHRS and CDR2 YFSETQ. The CDR3 coding sequence is TGCGCCAGCAGCTCCGGGGCTCGAGCAGATACGCAGTATTTT. Its translation: CASSSGARADTQYF. The variable domain in full, completed from reference TRBV5-1 and TRBJ2-3, reads KAGVTQTPRYLIKTRGQQVTLSCSPISGHRSVSWYQQTPGQGLQFLFEYFSETQRNKGNFPGRFSGRQFSNSRSEMNVSTLELGDSALYLCASSSGARADTQYFGPGTRLTVL.

CDR3: CASSLTLQRTDTQYF. CDR3 nucleotide sequence: TGTGCCAGCAGCTTAACGTTACAGAGAACAGATACGCAGTATTTT. This chain links TRBV7-3 with TRBJ2-3; D not resolved. CDR3 length: 15 residues. The germline gives CDR1 SGHTA, CDR2 FQGTGA. V was clipped by 0 bases and J by 3 bases, with 10 bases between them.

This clonotype has more than one count but fewer than ten. The chain couples TRBV2 to TRBJ2-1; D remains unclear. Trimming cost V 4 bases and J 4 bases, with 2 bases left between them. Germline loops: CDR1 SNHLY, CDR2 FYNNEI. The CDR3 extends over 11 amino acids. DNA for the CDR3: TGTGCCAGCAGTGTGTACAATGAGCAGTTCTTC. Its translation is CASSVYNEQFF. The full variable domain, completed using reference TRBV2 and TRBJ2-1, is EPEVTQTPSHQVTQMGQEVILRCVPISNHLYFYWYRQILGQKVEFLVSFYNNEISEKSEIFDDQFSVERPDGSNFTLKIRSTKLEDSAMYFCASSVYNEQFFGPGTRLTVL.

This clonotype was found many times. This chain links TRBV4-1 with TRBJ2-5; D may be TRBD1 or TRBD2 (5 bases each). Germline CDR1 reads MGHRA; CDR2 reads YSYEKL. The CDR3 loop spans 16 amino acids. With 4 bases removed from V and 5 bases from J, the gap between germline ends came to 20 bases. Here the CDR3 DNA reads TGCGCCAGCAGCCCCTACCCCGGGACGGTCGGGGAGACCCAGTACTTC. Protein: CASSPYPGTVGETQYF.

This chain connects TRBV11-2 to TRBJ1-6, with D unresolved. CDR1 SGHAT and CDR2 FQNNGV come from the germline V gene. The CDR3 runs to 15 residues. The V and J ends lost 0 bases and 7 bases respectively, with 10 bases between them. CDR3 coding DNA: TGTGCCAGCAGCTTAGATCGGCTCGGCAATTCACCCCTCCACTTT. Protein: CASSLDRLGNSPLHF.